This T cell receptor beta chain was identified during a study of blood T cell repertoires in COVID-19. Study overall: Some COVID-19 samples were acute and others convalescent; all came from the United States, Italy and Spain. T cells, B-cell-depleted T cells, or PBMCs provided the cDNA or gDNA that served as material.

Followed longitudinally, the Seattle patients had been enrolled during active infection. In the study's own analysis: Amplifying reference gene primers gave estimates of nucleated cell counts. Sequenced by immunoSEQ multiplex PCR; TCRdb stores in-frame clones only, minus some. That table supplies the V and J calls and clone size; D and trimming were determined from the DNA. The sample gives around 480,000 clones, about 87% of which show up once; over 9.5% is in the top ten. V was clipped by 3 bases and J by 5 bases; unmatched bases: 3. CDR3 length: 13 amino acids. Germline values: CDR1 LNHDA, CDR2 SQIVND (reference sequence).

The chain is built from TRBV19 and TRBJ2-7; 8 nucleotides align to TRBD1. Sequenced sample: peripheral blood. This sequence originates from a woman between 45 and 65 years old with COVID-19, enrolled during active disease. The CDR3: CASSIQGANEQYF. DNA for the CDR3: TGTGCCAGTAGTATTCAGGGGGCAAACGAGCAGTACTTC. Complete variable domain (other parts from reference TRBV19 and TRBJ2-7): DGGITQSPKYLFRKEGQNVTLSCEQNLNHDAMYWYRQDPGQGLRLIYYSQIVNDFQKGDIAEGYSVSREKKESFPLTVTSAQKNPTAFYLCASSIQGANEQYFGPGTRLTVT.